The 25 T cell receptor beta chains reported below all come from one sample, sequenced in a study of Ad26.COV2.S vaccination and SARS-CoV-2 variants. Treatment in this sample: about 20 received Ad26.COV2.S at low or high dose, single or two shots; about 5 received placebo; per-sample allocation not given. Each sample was drawn 63 days after the first injection (of vaccine or placebo). The method was immunoSEQ multiplex PCR; TCRdb's version includes in-frame clones alone and lacks a portion of them. The sample has roughly 300,000 clones; 88% are singletons. The material sequenced was peripheral blood, taken in a trial of Ad26.COV2.S vaccine versus placebo. The source is a person between 18 and 59 years old who received the Ad26.COV2.S COVID-19 vaccine or a placebo.

The chain is built from TRBV7-3 and TRBJ1-1; TRBD1 matches at 11 bases. Germline assignment: CDR1 SGHTA and CDR2 FQGTGA. This CDR3 spans 15 amino acids. V was clipped by 1 base and J by 8 bases; unmatched bases: 6. As DNA, the CDR3 is TGTGCCAGCAGCTTAAAGTCCGGACAGGGGGCAGAAGCTTTCTTT. Translating gives CASSLKSGQGAEAFF.

To note about this clone: Different DNA sequences within this sample yield the same CDR3. The chain recombines TRBV7-9 with TRBJ1-5; D remains ambiguous. CDR1 and CDR2 from the germline V gene are SEHNR and FQNEAQ (reference sequence). This CDR3 region has 12 residues. Trimming shortened V by 1 base and J by 2 bases, and 0 bases separated the two germline ends. CDR3 in DNA: TGTGCCAGCAGCTTAGGCAATCAGCCCCAGCATTTT. Translated: CASSLGNQPQHF.

V usage is TRBV14 and J usage is TRBJ2-1; TRBD2 aligns across 13 bases. V shed 0 bases, J shed 4 bases, and the junction held 6 bases outside the gene matches. The germline V gene encodes CDR1 SGHDN and CDR2 FVKESK. The CDR3 has 18 amino acids. The CDR3 spells CASSQDKGLAGLYNEQFF. The CDR3 DNA follows: TGTGCCAGCAGCCAAGATAAGGGACTAGCGGGACTATACAATGAGCAGTTCTTC.

The chain is built from TRBV24-1 and TRBJ2-1; D is tentatively TRBD1 or TRBD2 (5 bases each). Germline V gene data show CDR1 as KGHDR and CDR2 as SFDVKD. The CDR3 loop spans 13 amino acids. The germline V and J ends were trimmed by 8 bases and 4 bases, with 11 bases remaining between them. The CDR3 region has the DNA TGTGCCACCATGGGGGAAGGTTACAATGAGCAGTTCTTC. This encodes CATMGEGYNEQFF.

The V call is TRBV28, the J call TRBJ1-2, with 11 positions matching TRBD1. CDR3 size: 15 residues. CDR1 and CDR2 from the germline V gene are MDHEN and SYDVKM. With V trimmed by 3 bases and J by 5 bases, 5 bases remained unmatched. The CDR3 DNA reads TGTGCCAGCAGTTTTATGGGGGACAGGGGGTATGGCTACACCTTC. Protein: CASSFMGDRGYGYTF.

This clone was counted once. The chain links TRBV19 to TRBJ1-5; weak D call: TRBD1 (6 bases). Germline V CDR1 and CDR2: LNHDA, SQIVND (reference sequence). Trimming took 7 bases from V and 6 from J, leaving 16 bases between them. This CDR3 has 14 residues. CDR3 in amino acids: CASKTDRWTQPQHF. The CDR3 nucleotides are TGTGCCAGTAAAACAGACAGGTGGACTCAGCCCCAGCATTTT.

The chain joins TRBV27 to TRBJ2-5, with a tentative D call TRBD2 (6 bases). V lost 2 bases, J lost 5 bases, and 15 bases lay in between. This CDR3 contains 15 residues. CDR1 MNHEY and CDR2 SMNVEV come from the germline V gene (reference sequence). The CDR3, as DNA: TGTGCCAGCAGTTTAGGATGGAGGGTCTGGGAGACCCAGTACTTC. It yields the protein CASSLGWRVWETQYF.

This clone appeared once. V usage is TRBV7-9 and J usage is TRBJ1-5, with D maybe TRBD1 (5 bases). CDR3 size: 17 residues. Trimming shortened V by 1 base and J by 3 bases, and 16 bases separated the two germline ends. Germline CDR1 and CDR2: SEHNR and FQNEAQ (reference sequence). Here the CDR3 reads CASSLGSGTDYNQPQHF. The CDR3 DNA sequence: TGTGCCAGCAGCTTAGGGTCTGGGACGGACTACAATCAGCCCCAGCATTTT.

There are a few counts of this clone. The chain is built from TRBV5-1 and TRBJ2-7; the D gene is possibly TRBD1 (6 bases). V was clipped by 3 bases and J by 2 bases, with 12 bases between them. CDR3 length: 14 amino acids. Germline lookup yields CDR1 SGHRS and CDR2 YFSETQ. The CDR3 spells CASSSGRGAYEQYF. In nucleotides, the CDR3 is TGCGCCAGCAGCTCGGGCAGGGGCGCCTACGAGCAGTACTTC.

The gene calls are TRBV4-3 and TRBJ1-4, with D unclear. The CDR3 spans 15 residues. Germline-derived CDR1 and CDR2 are LGHNA and YSLEER. Trimming stripped 0 bases from V and 0 bases from J, with 5 bases between. CDR3 region: CASSQEGTTNEKLFF. CDR3 DNA sequence: TGCGCCAGCAGCCAAGAGGGGACAACTAATGAAAAACTGTTTTTT.

This sequence joins TRBV19 and TRBJ2-3; D gene unclear. There are 14 residues in the CDR3. V was pared by 3 bases and J by 1 base, with 8 bases between. CDR1 and CDR2 from the germline V gene are LNHDA and SQIVND (reference sequence). The CDR3: CASSITSGTDTQYF. The DNA for the CDR3 is TGTGCCAGTAGTATCACGTCAGGCACAGATACGCAGTATTTT.

This clone is a singleton in its sample. The chain links TRBV6-4 to TRBJ2-7; TRBD2 matches at 10 bases. The ends lost 7 bases at V and 0 bases at J; junction bases unmatched: 18. Germline V lookup: CDR1 MRHNA, CDR2 SNTAGT. The CDR3 extends over 19 amino acids. In nucleotides, the CDR3 is TGTGCCAGCATCCTGTTGTCGAAAACTAGCGGGACGGGCTCCTACGAGCAGTACTTC. It translates to CASILLSKTSGTGSYEQYF.

The rearrangement links TRBV6-5 to TRBJ1-5; D possibly corresponds to TRBD1 (5 bases). The CDR3 is 14 residues long. Germline CDR1 and CDR2: MNHEY and SVGAGI. V gave up 5 bases and J gave up 4 bases, with 12 bases separating them. The chain's CDR3 is CASSQSWGNQPQHF. CDR3 nucleotides: TGTGCCAGCAGTCAATCATGGGGGAATCAGCCCCAGCATTTT.

The chain couples TRBV6-6 to TRBJ2-3; 8 nucleotides agree with TRBD2. J was trimmed by 0 bases and V by 8 bases; bases with no gene match: 4. CDR1 is MNHNY, CDR2 SVGAGI, per germline (reference sequence). This CDR3 comprises 14 residues. The CDR3 DNA reads as TGTGCCAGCGGGGGACTAGACAGCACAGATACGCAGTATTTT. It translates to CASGGLDSTDTQYF.

Here the CDR3 DNA reads TGTGCCAGCAGTGAAAAGCGGCAGGGGGGCACTCTTGGCTATGGCTACACCTTC. Residues: CASSEKRQGGTLGYGYTF. J is TRBJ1-2 and V is TRBV6-1, with 7 bases identical to TRBD1. This CDR3 comprises 18 residues. The V gene's germline CDR1 is MNHNS and CDR2 SASEGT. After removal of 2 bases from V and 4 bases from J, the junction contained 16 bases not matched to a gene.

The rearrangement uses TRBV5-1 and TRBJ1-2; TRBD1 aligns across 10 bases. Germline-derived CDR1 and CDR2 are SGHRS and YFSETQ. V lost 4 bases, J lost 4 bases, and 4 bases stayed unmatched. This CDR3 spans 14 amino acids. CDR3 sequence (DNA): TGCGCCAGCAGCACCGGGACAGGGGTCTATGGCTACACCTTC. This sequence encodes CASSTGTGVYGYTF. The full variable domain, rest sourced from reference TRBV5-1 and TRBJ1-2, is KAGVTQTPRYLIKTRGQQVTLSCSPISGHRSVSWYQQTPGQGLQFLFEYFSETQRNKGNFPGRFSGRQFSNSRSEMNVSTLELGDSALYLCASSTGTGVYGYTFGSGTRLTVV.

The chain uses TRBV13 and TRBJ2-7; 7 bases agree with TRBD1. The germline V gene has CDR1 PRHDT and CDR2 FYEKMQ (reference sequence). CDR3 size: 13 residues. Germline trimming cut 5 bases from V and 1 base from J; bases unmatched to any gene: 2. The CDR3 nucleotides are TGTGCCAGCAGCCCAGGGGGTTCCTACGAGCAGTACTTC. Its translation is CASSPGGSYEQYF. The whole variable domain, remainder taken from reference TRBV13 and TRBJ2-7, is AAGVIQSPRHLIKEKRETATLKCYPIPRHDTVYWYQQGPGQDPQFLISFYEKMQSDKGSIPDRFSAQQFSDYHSELNMSSLELGDSALYFCASSPGGSYEQYFGPGTRLTVT.

The V gene is TRBV4-2, the J gene TRBJ1-1; maybe TRBD1 (6 bases). V was clipped by 4 bases and J by 8 bases, with 20 bases between them. The CDR3 is 15 amino acids. The germline V gene has CDR1 LGHNA and CDR2 YNFKEQ. The CDR3 region is CASSPYEGDRPEAFF. The CDR3 coding sequence is TGTGCCAGCAGCCCCTATGAGGGGGATCGCCCAGAAGCTTTCTTT.

This clone was observed a single time. The chain combines TRBV28 with TRBJ1-3; TRBD1 aligns across 7 bases. The CDR3 runs 16 residues. The V segment lost 6 bases and the J segment 9 bases; nucleotides outside the gene matches: 17. Germline V gene data show CDR1 as MDHEN and CDR2 as SYDVKM. Here the CDR3 reads CASRYPGQRGRATIYF. In DNA, the CDR3 is TGTGCCAGCAGATACCCGGGACAGAGGGGGAGGGCCACCATATATTTT.

The V and J genes are TRBV12-5 and TRBJ2-7, with 7 bases matching TRBD1. V gave up 0 bases and J gave up 2 bases; unmatched junction bases: 7. The CDR3 extends over 16 amino acids. Germline assignment: CDR1 LGHNT and CDR2 FRNRAP. CDR3 sequence (DNA): TGTGCTAGTGGTTTGGTACTCGGGGACAGACCCTACGAGCAGTACTTC. Its protein product is CASGLVLGDRPYEQYF.

The chain couples TRBV5-6 to TRBJ2-7; D gene uncertain. V lost 2 bases and J 7 bases, leaving 16 bases between the germline ends. The CDR3 totals 14 residues. Germline V gives CDR1 SGHDT, CDR2 YYEEEE. CDR3 sequence (DNA): TGTGCCAGCAGCTTCCAGGCCCATCCGCGGGAGCAGTACTTC. Protein: CASSFQAHPREQYF.

This clone showed up just once. The chain is built from TRBV5-1 and TRBJ2-1; 9 positions agree with TRBD1. Germline assignment: CDR1 SGHRS and CDR2 YFSETQ. CDR3 length equals 16 residues. Trimming took 5 bases from V and 9 from J; bases not matched to a gene: 15. The chain's CDR3 is CASRRTGGAVRGEQFF. The CDR3 coding sequence is TGCGCCAGCAGAAGAACAGGGGGCGCCGTGCGGGGTGAGCAGTTCTTC.

The rearrangement joins TRBV7-3 to TRBJ2-3; 13 nucleotides align to TRBD2. This CDR3 has 16 residues. Germline-derived CDR1 and CDR2 are SGHTA and FQGTGA. Germline trimming cut 5 bases from V and 6 bases from J; bases unmatched to any gene: 8. The DNA for the CDR3 is TGTGCCAGCAGCGCCAGACTAGCGGGAGGCAGGGATACGCAGTATTTT. Its protein product is CASSARLAGGRDTQYF.

This chain links TRBV6-2 or TRBV6-3 with TRBJ1-6; weak D call: TRBD1 (5 bases). The length of the CDR3 is 15 residues. V lost 5 bases to trimming and J lost 7 bases, with 15 bases between them. Germline lookup yields CDR1 MNHEY and CDR2 SVGEGT. CDR3: CASSVTGTENSPLHF. As DNA, the CDR3 is TGTGCCAGCAGTGTTACCGGGACGGAGAATTCACCCCTCCACTTT.

This chain connects TRBV19 to TRBJ2-3; possible D gene TRBD2, 6 bases. V lost 8 bases and J lost 1, with 10 bases in between. CDR1 LNHDA and CDR2 SQIVND come from the germline V gene (reference sequence). CDR3 length: 13 residues. This chain's CDR3 is CASLVAGTDTQYF. In nucleotides, the CDR3 is TGTGCCAGTTTAGTAGCGGGCACAGATACGCAGTATTTT.